Included here is one T cell receptor beta chain sequence, with context. The data derive from a study of cytomegalovirus exposure and HLA in healthy donors. Trimming cost V 2 bases and J 0 bases, with 10 bases left between them. Germline V lookup: CDR1 MNHEY, CDR2 SMNVEV (reference sequence). This CDR3 region has 15 residues. PCR involved 60 Vbeta and 13 Jbeta primers. Only in-frame clones appear in the TCRdb table, and some are missing; sequencing was by immunoSEQ multiplex PCR. The sample consists of about 200,000 clones, about four fifths of them appearing once. The sample comprised PBMCs. This receptor was identified in a man aged 30 to 39 in good health and CMV-seronegative. The V gene is TRBV27, the J gene TRBJ1-1; tentative D call: TRBD1 (6 bases). The CDR3 nucleotides are TGTGCCAGCAGTTTAAGTCAGGGGATGAACACTGAAGCTTTCTTT. It specifies CASSLSQGMNTEAFF.